This is a list of T cell receptor beta chains from one sample in a study of molecular identifiers for immune sequencing clone quantification. From the PCR reads, TCRdb called clonotypes with MiXCR, one entry per CDR3 protein. The sample includes approximately 41,000 distinct CDR3 sequences, under 25% of them seen just once. Source material: naive CD8+ T cells from blood, with Jurkat cell RNA spiked in. The receptors derive from a human donor in good health. Some libraries in this study had Jurkat cell RNA spiked in. The CDR3 runs from the conserved cysteine through the conserved F or W. The order of the fields is J gene, D gene, V gene, clone size, CDR3 protein, CDR3 DNA. A D gene is named only where the DNA matches it firmly. Only part of the rows carry a size: once, few, many, or a class if the clone is expanded.

TRBJ2-2 TRBD1 TRBV24-1 many CATSENTGDTGELFF TGTGCCACCAGTGAAAATACAGGGGACACCGGGGAGCTGTTTTTT
TRBJ2-7 - TRBV5-5 many CASSIGSAEYEQYF TGTGCCAGCAGCATTGGGTCCGCCGAGTACGAGCAGTACTTC
TRBJ1-4 - TRBV4-1 - CARSRAPGATNEKLFF TGCGCCAGGAGCCGCGCACCGGGTGCAACTAATGAAAAACTGTTTTTT
TRBJ2-3 - TRBV20-1 many CSARGAKEQYF TGCAGTGCTAGAGGGGCAAAGGAGCAGTATTTT
TRBJ1-1 - TRBV27 - CASSSVGRGRCGDTEAFF TGTGCCAGCAGTTCGGTGGGCAGGGGACGCTGCGGGGACACTGAAGCTTTCTTT
TRBJ1-3 - TRBV7-2 many CASSFLPPGNTIYF TGTGCCAGCAGCTTCCTCCCGCCCGGAAACACCATATATTTT
TRBJ2-2 - TRBV6-5 - CASSLGQRYTGELFF TGTGCCAGCAGCCTTGGACAGCGTTACACCGGGGAGCTGTTTTTT
TRBJ2-7 TRBD2 TRBV6-5 many CASSYASGKYEQYF TGTGCCAGCAGTTACGCTAGCGGGAAGTACGAGCAGTACTTC
TRBJ1-1 - TRBV5-1 many CASSSPGGGRGNTEAFF TGCGCCAGCAGCTCGCCCGGCGGGGGGCGAGGAAACACTGAAGCTTTCTTT
TRBJ1-6 TRBD1 TRBV27 many CASSFGTDNSPLHF TGTGCCAGCAGTTTTGGGACAGATAATTCACCCCTCCACTTT
TRBJ2-7 - TRBV27 many CASSSGVTPYEQYF TGTGCCAGCAGTTCAGGGGTAACACCCTACGAGCAGTACTTC
TRBJ2-3 TRBD2 TRBV20-1 many CSAPELAASTDTQYF TGCAGTGCACCAGAACTAGCGGCTAGCACAGATACGCAGTATTTT
TRBJ2-6 - TRBV13 many CASSLENTGANVLTF TGTGCCAGCAGCTTAGAAAACACTGGGGCCAACGTCCTGACTTTC
TRBJ1-1 TRBD1 TRBV7-9 - CASSQGATEAFF TGTGCCAGCAGCCAGGGGGCCACTGAAGCTTTCTTT
TRBJ2-5 TRBD1 TRBV11-2 many CASSSPRTGGETQYF TGTGCCAGCAGCTCTCCCCGGACAGGGGGCGAGACCCAGTACTTC
TRBJ1-1 TRBD1 TRBV6-5 many CASSYHDRATEAFF TGTGCCAGCAGTTACCACGACAGGGCCACTGAAGCTTTCTTT
TRBJ1-1 - TRBV20-1 many CSASMGVEAFF TGCAGTGCCAGTATGGGAGTTGAAGCTTTCTTT
TRBJ2-1 TRBD2 TRBV20-1 many CSARDLAGGPSYNEQFF TGCAGTGCTAGAGATTTAGCGGGAGGGCCGTCCTACAATGAGCAGTTCTTC
TRBJ1-1 - TRBV19 many CASSIWGGTEAFF TGTGCCAGTAGTATTTGGGGGGGCACTGAAGCTTTCTTT
TRBJ1-1 - TRBV7-6 - CASSRYTTGAFF TGTGCCAGCAGCCGTTATACGACCGGGGCTTTCTTT
TRBJ1-1 - TRBV4-1 many CASSQVGPGIPEAFF TGCGCCAGCAGCCAAGTCGGTCCAGGGATCCCTGAAGCTTTCTTT
TRBJ2-1 TRBD2 TRBV7-6 many CASSSGLADEQFF TGTGCCAGCAGCTCGGGACTAGCAGATGAGCAGTTCTTC
TRBJ1-1 - TRBV5-1 many CASSLAQLGVWNTEAFF TGCGCCAGCAGCTTGGCACAGTTGGGGGTCTGGAACACTGAAGCTTTCTTT
TRBJ2-1 - TRBV7-9 many CASSLVANEQFF TGTGCCAGCAGCTTAGTTGCCAATGAGCAGTTCTTC
TRBJ2-7 TRBD2 TRBV27 many CASSGLAHEQYF TGTGCCAGCAGTGGACTAGCCCACGAGCAGTACTTC
TRBJ1-3 - TRBV4-3 - CASSQGRDSGNTIYF TGCGCCAGCAGCCAAGGACGAGACTCTGGAAACACCATATATTTT
TRBJ1-1 TRBD1 TRBV7-9 many CASSSGQGMNTEAFF TGTGCCAGCAGCTCGGGACAGGGCATGAACACTGAAGCTTTCTTT
TRBJ2-7 TRBD1 TRBV7-9 many CASSLGPTGVGEQYF TGTGCCAGCAGCTTGGGCCCCACAGGGGTGGGCGAGCAGTACTTC
TRBJ1-5 - TRBV27 many CASSFSGGGQPQHF TGTGCCAGCAGTTTTAGCGGGGGAGGTCAGCCCCAGCATTTT
TRBJ2-7 - TRBV28 many CASSWVSGQGSLSSYEQYF TGTGCCAGCAGTTGGGTCTCGGGGCAGGGGTCTCTAAGCTCCTACGAGCAGTACTTC
TRBJ1-5 - TRBV6-5 many CASSLGAVQPQHF TGTGCCAGCAGTCTTGGTGCTGTTCAGCCCCAGCATTTT
TRBJ2-7 - TRBV4-1 many CASSQDLGGDYEQYF TGCGCCAGCAGCCAAGATTTAGGGGGGGACTACGAGCAGTACTTC
TRBJ2-7 TRBD1 TRBV4-3 many CASSQDWARGYEQYF TGCGCCAGCAGCCAAGATTGGGCCAGGGGGTACGAGCAGTACTTC
TRBJ2-1 - TRBV4-1 - CASSQDPGDEQFF TGCGCCAGCAGCCAAGATCCGGGGGATGAGCAGTTCTTC
TRBJ2-3 - TRBV28 many CASSRFGGPTDTQYF TGTGCCAGCAGCCGCTTTGGCGGCCCAACAGATACGCAGTATTTT
TRBJ2-1 - TRBV29-1 many CSVLIPRTYNEQFF TGCAGCGTTCTCATCCCCCGGACCTACAATGAGCAGTTCTTC
TRBJ2-1 TRBD1 TRBV7-2 many CASSYPGTGSSYNEQFF TGTGCCAGCAGCTACCCGGGGACAGGGAGCTCCTACAATGAGCAGTTCTTC
TRBJ1-4 - TRBV6-1 many CASSEGTATNEKLFF TGTGCCAGCAGTGAGGGGACGGCAACTAATGAAAAACTGTTTTTT
TRBJ2-7 TRBD2 TRBV7-6 many CASSLVGGSYEQYF TGTGCCAGCAGCTTGGTGGGAGGGTCGTACGAGCAGTACTTC
TRBJ2-7 - TRBV29-1 many CSVEDRVPNEQYF TGCAGCGTTGAAGACCGGGTCCCCAACGAGCAGTACTTC
TRBJ2-7 TRBD1 TRBV2 many CASSTGYEQYF TGTGCCAGCTCGACAGGGTACGAGCAGTACTTC
TRBJ2-7 - TRBV9 many CASSPKDPTYEQYF TGTGCCAGCAGCCCGAAAGACCCGACCTACGAGCAGTACTTC
TRBJ1-1 - TRBV29-1 many CSVWDYTEAFF TGCAGCGTTTGGGACTACACTGAAGCTTTCTTT
TRBJ2-7 - TRBV19 many CATRDPTYEQYF TGTGCCACCCGGGACCCAACCTACGAGCAGTACTTC
TRBJ2-7 - TRBV4-3 - CASSQDLVSYEQYF TGCGCCAGCAGCCAAGATCTGGTATCCTACGAGCAGTACTTC
TRBJ1-5 - TRBV4-1 many CASSQDSPVDQPQHF TGCGCCAGCAGCCAAGATTCCCCCGTCGATCAGCCCCAGCATTTT
TRBJ2-7 - TRBV19 many CASSADSYEQYF TGTGCCAGTAGTGCCGACTCCTACGAGCAGTACTTC
TRBJ2-3 - TRBV3-2 many CASSRTGQTDTQYF TGTGCCAGCAGCCGGACAGGCCAAACAGATACGCAGTATTTT
TRBJ2-7 - TRBV7-9 many CACGSGSYEQYF TGTGCCTGCGGTTCGGGCTCCTACGAGCAGTACTTC
TRBJ2-5 - TRBV7-9 - CASSASREETQYF TGTGCCAGCAGCGCGAGCAGGGAAGAGACCCAGTACTTC
TRBJ2-4 - TRBV11-2 many CASSLVAKNIQYF TGTGCCAGCAGCTTAGTAGCCAAAAACATTCAGTACTTC
TRBJ2-7 - TRBV7-9 many CASSQTEGEQNF TGTGCCAGCAGCCAAACCGAGGGTGAGCAGAACTTC
TRBJ2-1 - TRBV19 many CASSISTRSSYNEQFF TGTGCCAGTAGTATCAGTACTAGGTCCTCCTACAATGAGCAGTTCTTC
TRBJ1-5 - TRBV27 many CASGLYPNQPQHF TGTGCCAGCGGTCTGTATCCTAATCAGCCCCAGCATTTT
TRBJ2-7 - TRBV7-9 many CASSQGSYEQYF TGTGCCAGCAGCCAGGGCAGCTACGAGCAGTACTTC
TRBJ1-1 - TRBV6-2/TRBV6-3 many CASSPLGQPNTEAFF TGTGCCAGCAGTCCTCTTGGACAGCCTAACACTGAAGCTTTCTTT
TRBJ1-1 - TRBV13 many CASSLAPLGTEAFF TGTGCCAGCAGCCTAGCCCCCTTGGGCACTGAAGCTTTCTTT